This entry lists 13 T cell receptor beta chains sequenced from one sample in a study of T-cell memory formation after mild COVID-19. TCRdb re-analysed the 5' RACE reads in MiXCR, keeping a single row per CDR3 protein. The sample includes under 250,000 distinct CDR3 sequences, approximately 9% of them seen just once. The sample comprised PBMCs or a T cell subset sorted from them (not recorded which). Every receptor here comes from a man aged 18 to 30 who had mild COVID-19 (a few samples of this study predate the infection). Cell type and time point are not known.

This clonotype was observed a few times. The chain's CDR3 is CASSPQRGAGMAQYF. The CDR3, as DNA: TGTGCCAGCAGTCCTCAGCGGGGGGCCGGGATGGCCCAGTACTTC. The chain combines TRBV12-3 or TRBV12-4 with TRBJ2-5; 9 bases map to TRBD2. V lost 5 bases, J lost 9 bases, and 13 bases stayed unmatched. This CDR3 has 15 amino acids.

J is TRBJ1-5 and V is TRBV18; no firm D call. CDR3 length equals 14 residues. V was shortened by 3 bases and J by 6 bases, with 12 bases between the two germline ends. The V gene's germline CDR1 is KGHSH and CDR2 LQKENI. Written as DNA, the CDR3 is TGTGCCAGCTCACCCAACCCAGGTGGTCAGCCCCAGCATTTT. This translates into CASSPNPGGQPQHF.

The chain recombines TRBV19 with TRBJ2-3; 8 bases map to TRBD1. Germline CDR1 is LNHDA and CDR2 is SQIVND (reference sequence). With 5 bases clipped from V and 1 base from J, the junction kept 5 bases outside the gene matches. CDR3 size: 15 residues. CDR3 bases: TGTGCCAGTAGTTGGGAGACAGGGGGCACAGATACGCAGTATTTT. Translated: CASSWETGGTDTQYF.

This clonotype appeared a few times. V usage is TRBV5-6 and J usage is TRBJ1-2; weak D call: TRBD1 (5 bases). CDR1 and CDR2 from the germline V gene are SGHDT and YYEEEE. This CDR3 has 18 amino acids. The germline V and J ends were trimmed by 4 bases and 0 bases, with 22 bases remaining between them. CDR3 sequence: CASSLRPTGTGSNYGYTF. The CDR3 nucleotides are TGTGCCAGCAGCCTCCGACCCACCGGGACTGGATCTAACTATGGCTACACCTTC.

This clonotype was recorded a few times. V is TRBV5-1 and J is TRBJ1-5; D not resolved. Between the trimmed V and J ends, which lost 0 bases and 6 bases, there was a span of 13 bases. This CDR3 has 15 amino acids. Germline assignment: CDR1 SGHRS and CDR2 YFSETQ. Here the CDR3 DNA reads TGCGCCAGCAGCTTGGGGTCGGGGTCTGGTCAGCCCCAGCATTTT. This sequence encodes CASSLGSGSGQPQHF.

This clonotype appeared many times. The rearrangement uses TRBV6-5 and TRBJ1-1, with D uncertain. CDR1 is MNHEY, CDR2 SVGAGI, per germline. The germline V and J ends were trimmed by 2 bases and 11 bases, with 18 bases remaining between them. The CDR3 totals 14 residues. The CDR3 coding sequence is TGTGCCAGCAGTTACCTGGGCCTGCGCGGCGGGGCTTTCTTT. Its protein product is CASSYLGLRGGAFF.

In this sample, this clonotype turned up many times. V is TRBV6-5 and J is TRBJ2-3; D gene uncertain. CDR3 length: 14 amino acids. Per the germline V gene, CDR1 is MNHEY and CDR2 is SVGAGI. V dropped 1 base and J dropped 5 bases, with 10 bases sitting between them. CDR3 in amino acids: CASSYLGSQDTQYF. The CDR3, as DNA: TGTGCCAGCAGTTACTTAGGTTCGCAAGATACGCAGTATTTT.

This clonotype has a handful of counts. The chain has TRBV5-4 and TRBJ2-4; 7 bases are a match to TRBD1. The CDR3 extends over 12 amino acids. Germline CDR1 reads SGHNT; CDR2 reads YYREEE (reference sequence). The V segment lost 0 bases and the J segment 15 bases; nucleotides outside the gene matches: 6. Here the CDR3 DNA reads TGTGCCAGCAGCTTGGAGGGGGCCGAATGGTACTTC. It yields the protein CASSLEGAEWYF.

The chain links TRBV6-6 to TRBJ1-1; possible D gene TRBD1, 5 bases. V was clipped by 5 bases and J by 0 bases, with 16 bases between them. The CDR3 totals 16 residues. The germline V gene has CDR1 MNHNY and CDR2 SVGAGI (reference sequence). As DNA, the CDR3 is TGTGCCAGCAGTCCGCCCCGGGGCGCGGTGAACACTGAAGCTTTCTTT. Its translation is CASSPPRGAVNTEAFF.

The J gene is TRBJ1-1, the V gene TRBV5-1; 10 nucleotides line up with TRBD1. J was trimmed by 5 bases and V by 4 bases; bases with no gene match: 8. The CDR3 length is 15 residues. Looked up from germline, CDR1 is SGHRS and CDR2 is YFSETQ. The CDR3 DNA sequence: TGCGCCAGCAGCGTGGACAGGGGGAGGAATACTGAAGCTTTCTTT. Its translation is CASSVDRGRNTEAFF. Looking up the rest from reference TRBV5-1 and TRBJ1-1 gives the full variable domain: KAGVTQTPRYLIKTRGQQVTLSCSPISGHRSVSWYQQTPGQGLQFLFEYFSETQRNKGNFPGRFSGRQFSNSRSEMNVSTLELGDSALYLCASSVDRGRNTEAFFGQGTRLTVV.

This clonotype was observed a handful of times. The chain is built from TRBV4-3 and TRBJ2-5; D is ambiguous. The germline CDR1 and CDR2 sequences are LGHNA and YSLEER. This CDR3 is 15 amino acids long. The V end lost 1 base, the J end lost 4 bases, and 13 bases lay between the germline ends. CDR3 residues: CASSQGTRLGETQYF. DNA of the CDR3: TGCGCCAGCAGCCAAGGCACCAGGCTAGGAGAGACCCAGTACTTC.

In this sample, this clonotype turned up a few times. This chain joins TRBV11-2 and TRBJ2-7; weak D call: TRBD1 (8 bases). Trimming removed 2 bases from V and 2 bases from J, with 19 bases in between. The germline V gene has CDR1 SGHAT and CDR2 FQNNGV. The CDR3 is 17 amino acids. The CDR3 region has the DNA TGTGCCAGCAGCTTAAAATGGGGGGGACAGGCGACCTACGAGCAGTACTTC. This codes for CASSLKWGGQATYEQYF. Looking up the rest from reference TRBV11-2 and TRBJ2-7 gives the full variable domain: EAGVAQSPRYKIIEKRQSVAFWCNPISGHATLYWYQQILGQGPKLLIQFQNNGVVDDSQLPKDRFSAERLKGVDSTLKIQPAKLEDSAVYLCASSLKWGGQATYEQYFGPGTRLTVT.

This clonotype has a handful of counts. This chain links TRBV4-1 with TRBJ2-5, with no clear D. The V gene's germline CDR1 is MGHRA and CDR2 YSYEKL. The CDR3 is 15 amino acids. The V gene lost 3 bases and the J gene lost 1 base, with 12 bases spanning the gap. The CDR3 region has the DNA TGCGCCAGCAGCCATGCTCTGTGGGGCCAAGAGACCCAGTACTTC. It translates to CASSHALWGQETQYF.